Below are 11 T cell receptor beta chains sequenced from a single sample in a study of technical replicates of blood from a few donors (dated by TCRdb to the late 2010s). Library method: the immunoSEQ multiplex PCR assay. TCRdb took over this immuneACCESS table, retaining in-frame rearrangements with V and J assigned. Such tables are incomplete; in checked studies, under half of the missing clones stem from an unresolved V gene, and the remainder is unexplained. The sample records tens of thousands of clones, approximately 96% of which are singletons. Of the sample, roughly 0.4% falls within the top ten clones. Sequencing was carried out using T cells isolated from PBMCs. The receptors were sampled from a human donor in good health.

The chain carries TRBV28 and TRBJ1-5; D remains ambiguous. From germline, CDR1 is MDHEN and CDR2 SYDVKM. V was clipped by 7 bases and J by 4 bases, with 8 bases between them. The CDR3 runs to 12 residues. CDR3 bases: TGTGCCAGCACACAAAGTAATCAGCCCCAGCATTTT. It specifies CASTQSNQPQHF.

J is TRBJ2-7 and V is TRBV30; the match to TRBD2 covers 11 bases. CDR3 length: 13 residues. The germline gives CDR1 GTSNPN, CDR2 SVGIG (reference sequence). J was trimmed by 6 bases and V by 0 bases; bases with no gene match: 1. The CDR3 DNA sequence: TGTGCCTGGAGTGTTGGACTAGCGGGCGAGCAGTACTTC. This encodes CAWSVGLAGEQYF.

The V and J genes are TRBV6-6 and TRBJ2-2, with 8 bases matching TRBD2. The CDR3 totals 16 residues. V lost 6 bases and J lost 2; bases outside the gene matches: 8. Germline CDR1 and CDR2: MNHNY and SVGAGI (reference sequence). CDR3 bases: TGTGCCAGCAGCTATGGAAGCGGGAGAAACACCGGGGAGCTGTTTTTT. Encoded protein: CASSYGSGRNTGELFF.

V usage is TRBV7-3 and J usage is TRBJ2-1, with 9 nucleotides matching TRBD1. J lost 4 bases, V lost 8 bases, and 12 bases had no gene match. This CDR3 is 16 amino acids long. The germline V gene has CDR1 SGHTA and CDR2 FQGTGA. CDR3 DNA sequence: TGTGCCAGCGGCGCCTCCGGGACAGGGTCATACAATGAGCAGTTCTTC. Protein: CASGASGTGSYNEQFF.

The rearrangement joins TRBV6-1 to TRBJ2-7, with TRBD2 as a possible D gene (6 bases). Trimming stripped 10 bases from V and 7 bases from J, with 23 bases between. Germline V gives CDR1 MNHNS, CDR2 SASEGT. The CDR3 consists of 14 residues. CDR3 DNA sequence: TGTGCCATGGCGCGGGATCCTCTTATGTCGGAGCAGTACTTC. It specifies CAMARDPLMSEQYF.

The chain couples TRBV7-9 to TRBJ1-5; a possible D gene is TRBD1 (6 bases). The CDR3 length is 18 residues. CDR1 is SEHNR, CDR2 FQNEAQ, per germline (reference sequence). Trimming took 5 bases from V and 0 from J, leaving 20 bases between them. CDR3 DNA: TGTGCCAGCAGCCCTGGGGGCAGGGAACTTCATAGCAATCAGCCCCAGCATTTT. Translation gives CASSPGGRELHSNQPQHF. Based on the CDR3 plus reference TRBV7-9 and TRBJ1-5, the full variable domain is DTGVSQNPRHKITKRGQNVTFRCDPISEHNRLYWYRQTLGQGPEFLTYFQNEAQLEKSRLLSDRFSAERPKGSFSTLEIQRTEQGDSAMYLCASSPGGRELHSNQPQHFGDGTRLSIL.

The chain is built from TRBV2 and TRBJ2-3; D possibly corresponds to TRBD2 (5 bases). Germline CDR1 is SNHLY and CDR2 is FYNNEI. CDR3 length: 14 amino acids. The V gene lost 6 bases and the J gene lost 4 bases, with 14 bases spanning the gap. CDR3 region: CASRPSWTSDTQYF. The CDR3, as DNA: TGTGCCAGCAGACCGTCCTGGACTTCAGATACGCAGTATTTT.

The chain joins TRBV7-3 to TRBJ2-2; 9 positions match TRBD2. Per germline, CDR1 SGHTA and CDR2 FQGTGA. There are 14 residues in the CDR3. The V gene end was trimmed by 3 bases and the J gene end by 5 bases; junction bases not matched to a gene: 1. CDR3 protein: CASSFLAGTGELFF. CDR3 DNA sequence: TGTGCCAGCAGCTTCCTAGCGGGAACCGGGGAGCTGTTTTTT.

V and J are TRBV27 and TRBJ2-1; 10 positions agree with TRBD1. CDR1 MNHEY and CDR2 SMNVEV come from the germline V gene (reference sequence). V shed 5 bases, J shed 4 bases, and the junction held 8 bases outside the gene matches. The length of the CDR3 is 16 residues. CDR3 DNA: TGTGCCAGCAGTACCCGGGACAGGGGAATGTACAATGAGCAGTTCTTC. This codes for CASSTRDRGMYNEQFF.

The CDR3 sequence: CASTGGNEKLFF. The CDR3 DNA sequence: TGTGCCAGCACAGGAGGGAATGAAAAACTGTTTTTT. This sequence joins TRBV2 and TRBJ1-4; unclear D gene. V was trimmed by 7 bases and J by 5 bases, leaving 8 bases between them. Germline assignment: CDR1 SNHLY and CDR2 FYNNEI. The CDR3 has 12 amino acids.

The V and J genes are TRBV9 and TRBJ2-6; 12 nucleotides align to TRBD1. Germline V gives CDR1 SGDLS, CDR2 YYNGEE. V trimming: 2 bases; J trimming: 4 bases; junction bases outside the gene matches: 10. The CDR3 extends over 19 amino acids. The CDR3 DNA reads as TGTGCCAGCAGCGTTAATCGGGACAGGGGGCGAGAAGGGGCCAACGTCCTGACTTTC. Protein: CASSVNRDRGREGANVLTF.